Detailed here is one T cell receptor beta chain. Antigen unknown. Measured with immunoSEQ multiplex PCR; TCRdb has only the in-frame clones, and not every one. Of over 100,000 clones listed, more than 75% are singletons. These data come from a study of T cell responses to AZD1222 COVID-19 vaccine. Study-level results: Unmutated regions of variants are reportedly targeted by nearly half of spike-specific TCRs. Possibly, clonal diversity was underestimated; donors were largely white British and included more females.

The receptor was derived from an adult in good health. Sequenced material: peripheral blood, taken on day 0 of AZD1222 vaccination.

CDR3 sequence reads: CASSFSTAGNTIYF. CDR3 sequence (DNA): TGTGCCAGCAGCTTCTCGACTGCTGGAAACACCATATATTTT. V and J are TRBV11-2 and TRBJ1-3; no reliable D call. Trimming pared 3 bases from V and 2 bases from J, leaving 8 bases between. The CDR3 sequence is 14 residues long. Germline values: CDR1 SGHAT, CDR2 FQNNGV. The full variable domain, its missing parts supplied by reference TRBV11-2 and TRBJ1-3, is EAGVAQSPRYKIIEKRQSVAFWCNPISGHATLYWYQQILGQGPKLLIQFQNNGVVDDSQLPKDRFSAERLKGVDSTLKIQPAKLEDSAVYLCASSFSTAGNTIYFGEGSWLTVV.